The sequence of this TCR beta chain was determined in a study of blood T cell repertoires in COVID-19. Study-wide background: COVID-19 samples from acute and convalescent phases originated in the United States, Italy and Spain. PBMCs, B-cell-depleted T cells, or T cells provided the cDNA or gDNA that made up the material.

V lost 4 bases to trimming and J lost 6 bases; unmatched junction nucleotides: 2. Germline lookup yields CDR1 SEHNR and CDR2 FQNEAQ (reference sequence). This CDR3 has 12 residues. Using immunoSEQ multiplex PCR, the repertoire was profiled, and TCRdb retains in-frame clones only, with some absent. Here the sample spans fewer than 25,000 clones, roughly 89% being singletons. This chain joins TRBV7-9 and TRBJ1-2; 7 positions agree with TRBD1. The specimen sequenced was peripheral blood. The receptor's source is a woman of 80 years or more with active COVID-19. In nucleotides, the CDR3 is TGTGCCAGCAGCTCCGGGACAGATGGCTACACCTTC. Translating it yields CASSSGTDGYTF.